This TCR beta chain was sequenced for a study of blood T cell repertoires in COVID-19. Study summary: The analysed material was cDNA or gDNA that came from T cells, B-cell-depleted T cells, or PBMCs.

Original processing methods: Counts of nucleated cells, estimated from reference gene primer amplification, were obtained. TCRdb's table, derived via immunoSEQ multiplex PCR, lists solely in-frame clones and lacks some. That table supplies the V and J calls and clone size; D and trimming were determined from the DNA. Of some 250,000 clones in the sample, around 85% were seen once. The length of the CDR3 is 15 residues. The junction had 3 bases not matched to a gene; V was cut back by 2 bases and J by 0 bases. Germline loops: CDR1 SEHNR, CDR2 FQNEAQ (reference sequence). The specimen was peripheral blood. V gene TRBV7-9 combines with J gene TRBJ1-1; 7 bases align to TRBD1. The clonotype was recovered from a woman aged 25-40 years who had recovered from COVID-19. CDR3 DNA sequence: TGTGCCAGCAGCTTACTCCAGGGGGTGAACACTGAAGCTTTCTTT. The encoded protein is CASSLLQGVNTEAFF.